Presented here are 5 T cell receptor beta chains from one specimen sequenced in a study of T-cell reconstitution after alpha-beta-depleted transplantation in children. Unique molecular identifiers were incorporated during preparation of the TCRbeta library. TCRdb itself ran the PCR reads through MiXCR, one entry per CDR3 protein. The repertoire holds hundreds of thousands of distinct CDR3 sequences, 15% to 20% seen once, with around 38% in the top ten. Sequenced here: PBMCs, mostly from graft donor cells, sampled 360 days after TCRalphabeta/CD19-depleted stem cell transplant. The receptor source for this set is a male patient aged 2 to 10 who had a stem cell transplant for acute lymphoblastic leukemia, so the T cells may come from the graft donor.

This rearrangement joins TRBV7-2 to TRBJ2-2; the D gene is possibly TRBD2 (6 bases). The germline V and J ends were trimmed by 5 bases and 3 bases, with 13 bases remaining between them. The germline V gene encodes CDR1 SGHTA and CDR2 FQGNSA. The CDR3 consists of 15 residues. The DNA of the CDR3 is TGTGCCAGCAGCCCCCATACGGGAGACACCGGGGAGCTGTTTTTT. Its translation: CASSPHTGDTGELFF.

This clonotype was picked up a small number of times. The genes are TRBV28 and TRBJ2-7; TRBD2 agrees at 7 bases. With V trimmed by 7 bases and J by 3 bases, 9 bases remained unmatched. This CDR3 contains 14 residues. Per germline, CDR1 MDHEN and CDR2 SYDVKM. CDR3 region: CASTPVGTNYEQYF. The CDR3 DNA sequence: TGTGCCAGCACCCCAGTAGGGACTAACTACGAGCAGTACTTC.

The chain employs TRBV5-1 and TRBJ2-7; TRBD2 matches 10 bases. Germline CDR1 and CDR2: SGHRS and YFSETQ. The CDR3 is made up of 18 amino acids. V lost 0 bases, J lost 3 bases, and 12 bases stayed unmatched. The chain's CDR3 is CASSLGPSGSPGGYEQYF. The CDR3 bases are TGCGCCAGCAGCTTGGGTCCTAGCGGGAGCCCGGGGGGCTACGAGCAGTACTTC.

CDR3 loop: CASSYPVSERYYEQYF. Here the CDR3 DNA reads TGTGCCAGCAGTTACCCCGTTTCCGAGAGGTACTACGAGCAGTACTTC. The chain uses TRBV6-5 and TRBJ2-7; D is undetermined. V lost 2 bases and J lost 3, with 17 bases in between. This CDR3 comprises 16 residues. Germline CDR1 is MNHEY and CDR2 is SVGAGI.

This chain joins TRBV21-1 and TRBJ2-1; TRBD2, the table's D call, lacks a check against the DNA. TRBV21-1 is shown as a pseudogene. The CDR3 is 16 residues long. CDR3 loop: CASSKGRTSAENEQFF. CDR3 DNA: TGTGCCAGCAGCAAAGGCCGTACTAGCGCGGAGAATGAGCAGTTCTTC.